Listed below are T cell receptor beta chains from one sample, sequenced in a study of radiotherapy plus CTLA-4 blockade in lung cancer. The method was immunoSEQ multiplex PCR; TCRdb's version includes in-frame clones alone and lacks a portion of them. This sample has approximately 57,000 clones; 70% to 85% occur once, and the top ten carry under 7%. The material was peripheral blood, obtained from a patient treated with radiotherapy plus ipilimumab. These receptors came from a human donor with non-small cell lung cancer whose response to radiotherapy plus ipilimumab could not be evaluated. Each CDR3 is given with its conserved first and last residue. Each record gives: D gene, J gene, clone size, CDR3 length, V gene, CDR3 DNA, CDR3 protein. The D gene is left open where the match is weak. A row's size may be missing; if present it is once, few, many or a size class.

D: -; J: TRBJ1-4; size: -; length: 16; V: TRBV7-2; DNA: TGTGCCAGCAGCCCCGAACTGAGGCAGGGGAGTGAAAAACTGTTTTTT; CDR3: CASSPELRQGSEKLFF
D: -; J: TRBJ2-3; size: -; length: 17; V: TRBV4-3; DNA: TGCGCCAGCAGCCAAGATATCCAGGACTTTATAACAGATACGCAGTATTTT; CDR3: CASSQDIQDFITDTQYF
D: TRBD2; J: TRBJ2-1; size: -; length: 15; V: TRBV28; DNA: TGTGCCAGCAGTGCCGGGACTATCTCCTACAATGAGCAGTTCTTC; CDR3: CASSAGTISYNEQFF
D: -; J: TRBJ1-3; size: -; length: 18; V: TRBV28; DNA: TGTGCCAGCAGTTCCCCCCGGGGAGGGGCAGAAGGTGGAAACACCATATATTTT; CDR3: CASSSPRGGAEGGNTIYF
D: TRBD1; J: TRBJ1-4; size: -; length: 13; V: TRBV23-1; DNA: TGCGCCAGAGGGGGACAGGGCGGTGAAAAACTGTTTTTT; CDR3: CARGGQGGEKLFF
D: TRBD1; J: TRBJ1-5; size: -; length: 19; V: TRBV27; DNA: TGTGCCAGCAGTACCCGCGGGCTAACAGGGGGAGCCGGCAATCAGCCCCAGCATTTT; CDR3: CASSTRGLTGGAGNQPQHF
D: -; J: TRBJ1-4; size: once; length: 18; V: TRBV5-4; DNA: TGTGCCAGCAGCTTGAGGGCAGGGCCCTCCACAACTAATGAAAAACTGTTTTTT; CDR3: CASSLRAGPSTTNEKLFF
D: TRBD1; J: TRBJ2-5; size: -; length: 12; V: TRBV29-1; DNA: TGCAGCGTTGTAAACAGGGGAGAGACCCAGTACTTC; CDR3: CSVVNRGETQYF
D: TRBD1; J: TRBJ1-5; size: -; length: 14; V: TRBV27; DNA: TGTGCCAGCAGTCCCGGACAGGGCAATCAGCCCCAGCATTTT; CDR3: CASSPGQGNQPQHF
D: -; J: TRBJ1-1; size: -; length: 17; V: TRBV10-1; DNA: TGCGCCAGCAGTCCCTATGGATTCGGGAGTGGGGACACTGAAGCTTTCTTT; CDR3: CASSPYGFGSGDTEAFF
D: TRBD1; J: TRBJ1-6; size: few; length: 16; V: TRBV6-5; DNA: TGTGCCAGCAGTTCCACCGGGACAGGCGTAGGATCACCCCTCCACTTT; CDR3: CASSSTGTGVGSPLHF
D: TRBD2; J: TRBJ2-1; size: -; length: 16; V: TRBV7-2; DNA: TGTGCCAGCAGCTTAGAACTAGCGGGAGGGTACAATGAGCAGTTCTTC; CDR3: CASSLELAGGYNEQFF
D: TRBD2; J: TRBJ2-5; size: -; length: 14; V: TRBV2; DNA: TGTGCCAGCAGCTCGACTAGCGCTCGGGAGACCCAGTACTTC; CDR3: CASSSTSARETQYF
D: TRBD2; J: TRBJ2-5; size: -; length: 15; V: TRBV19; DNA: TGTGCCAGTGGGGGGCTAGCGGGAGTGAGGGAGACCCAGTACTTC; CDR3: CASGGLAGVRETQYF
D: -; J: TRBJ1-5; size: -; length: 13; V: TRBV19; DNA: TGTGCCAGTAGTCTCAGGGTTCGTCAGCCCCAGCATTTT; CDR3: CASSLRVRQPQHF
D: -; J: TRBJ2-7; size: -; length: 13; V: TRBV29-1; DNA: TGCAGCGTGGAGGGAACTGGCCCGGGCGAGCAGTACTTC; CDR3: CSVEGTGPGEQYF
D: TRBD1; J: TRBJ2-5; size: -; length: 15; V: TRBV14; DNA: TGTGCCAGCAGCTCGGACAGGGGATGGGCGGAGACCCAGTACTTC; CDR3: CASSSDRGWAETQYF
D: TRBD2; J: TRBJ2-1; size: once; length: 13; V: TRBV6-1; DNA: TGTGCCAGCAGGACTAGCGGGTCGGATGAGCAGTTCTTC; CDR3: CASRTSGSDEQFF
D: -; J: TRBJ2-7; size: -; length: 16; V: TRBV5-4; DNA: TGTGCCAGCAGCTTGGGGGCTCAGATTAGCTCCTACGAGCAGTACTTC; CDR3: CASSLGAQISSYEQYF
D: -; J: TRBJ1-5; size: -; length: 15; V: TRBV19; DNA: TGTGCCAGTAGTATGGAAGGAGCTAGCAATCAGCCCCAGCATTTT; CDR3: CASSMEGASNQPQHF
D: -; J: TRBJ2-6; size: -; length: 15; V: TRBV27; DNA: TGTGCCAGCAGTTTTTCGGGGACTGGGGCCAACGTCCTGACTTTC; CDR3: CASSFSGTGANVLTF
D: -; J: TRBJ1-1; size: -; length: 14; V: TRBV6-5; DNA: TGTGCCAGCAGACCGGACAGTATGAACACTGAAGCTTTCTTT; CDR3: CASRPDSMNTEAFF
D: TRBD1; J: TRBJ2-1; size: -; length: 17; V: TRBV15; DNA: TGTGCCACCAGCAGTGACCCGGGACAGGGAAAGACGGATGAGCAGTTCTTC; CDR3: CATSSDPGQGKTDEQFF
D: -; J: TRBJ2-2; size: -; length: 16; V: TRBV28; DNA: TGTGCCAGCAGTTTATTCGGGAGCGCGAACACCGGGGAGCTGTTTTTT; CDR3: CASSLFGSANTGELFF
D: TRBD1; J: TRBJ2-1; size: -; length: 15; V: TRBV4-1; DNA: TGCGCCAGCAGCCAACGCGGCCGAGACAGGGGAGAGCAGTTCTTC; CDR3: CASSQRGRDRGEQFF
D: -; J: TRBJ1-1; size: once; length: 12; V: TRBV30; DNA: TGTGCCTGGAGCGCTAGGGGGAATGAAGCTTTCTTT; CDR3: CAWSARGNEAFF
D: TRBD2; J: TRBJ2-3; size: medium-sized; length: 16; V: TRBV7-2; DNA: TGTGCCAGCAGTTCCTGGGCGCGGGAGGTCACAGATACGCAGTATTTT; CDR3: CASSSWAREVTDTQYF
D: -; J: TRBJ2-2; size: -; length: 15; V: TRBV7-2; DNA: TGTGCCAGCAGCTTAGCGCTCAGGGTTGGCGGGGAGCTGTTTTTT; CDR3: CASSLALRVGGELFF
D: -; J: TRBJ2-5; size: -; length: 8; V: TRBV20-1; DNA: TGCAGTGCACACCCCCAGTACTTC; CDR3: CSAHPQYF
D: -; J: TRBJ1-2; size: -; length: 14; V: TRBV9; DNA: TGTGCCAGCAGCGTAGGAGAAAGGGGTTATGGCTACACCTTC; CDR3: CASSVGERGYGYTF
D: TRBD1; J: TRBJ2-7; size: -; length: 14; V: TRBV5-1; DNA: TGCGCCAGCAGCTCGACAGGGGCCTGGGGGGAGCAGTACTTC; CDR3: CASSSTGAWGEQYF
D: -; J: TRBJ2-3; size: -; length: 14; V: TRBV11-3; DNA: TGTGCCAGCAGCTTCGGGGGGCCGACAGATACGCAGTATTTT; CDR3: CASSFGGPTDTQYF
D: -; J: TRBJ2-4; size: -; length: 15; V: TRBV5-4; DNA: TGTGCCAGCAGCTGGGGGGACAGAGACGAAAACATTCAGTACTTC; CDR3: CASSWGDRDENIQYF
D: -; J: TRBJ1-5; size: -; length: 15; V: TRBV7-9; DNA: TGTGCCAGCAGCCCGCAGGGCGGTGGCAATCAGCCCCGGCATTTT; CDR3: CASSPQGGGNQPRHF
D: TRBD2; J: TRBJ2-7; size: -; length: 16; V: TRBV7-2; DNA: TGTGCCAGCAAATCCGGGACTAGCGGGAGGGCCTACGAGCAGTACTTC; CDR3: CASKSGTSGRAYEQYF
D: TRBD2; J: TRBJ2-1; size: -; length: 17; V: TRBV27; DNA: TGTGCCAGCAGTTTATCGGGGCGGGGGGGCCGGAAAGATGAGCAGTTCTTC; CDR3: CASSLSGRGGRKDEQFF
D: -; J: TRBJ2-7; size: few; length: 13; V: TRBV5-1; DNA: TGCGCCAGCAGAGGGGGAAGCTCCTACGAGCAGTACTTC; CDR3: CASRGGSSYEQYF
D: -; J: TRBJ2-2; size: -; length: 15; V: TRBV7-2; DNA: TGTGCCAGCAGCTTAGCGGGGGCCCTCTCCGGGGAGCTGTTTTTT; CDR3: CASSLAGALSGELFF
D: -; J: TRBJ2-3; size: -; length: 13; V: TRBV12-5; DNA: TGTGCTAGTGGTTTGCGCGTAACAGATACGCAGTATTTT; CDR3: CASGLRVTDTQYF
D: -; J: TRBJ2-3; size: -; length: 15; V: TRBV18; DNA: TGTGCCAGCTCACCAATGGGGCGGGGCCCAGATACGCAGTATTTT; CDR3: CASSPMGRGPDTQYF